Listed below are T cell receptor beta chains from one sample, sequenced in a study of beta chain features in type 1 diabetes. TCRdb keeps only in-frame clones here, not all; method: immunoSEQ multiplex PCR. This sample yields around 260,000 clones, of which 24% are seen a single time; about 0.012% belongs to the top ten. Specimen: naive CD4+ T cells from blood. These TCRs come from a woman in her 30s with type 1 diabetes. Each CDR3 is given with its conserved first and last residue. A D gene is named only where the DNA matches it firmly. For some rows the clone size is stated as once, few or many, or as a class when expanded; others skip it.

d_call j_call clone_size cdr3_length v_call cdr3_aa cdr3_nt
TRBD1 TRBJ2-6 NA 17 TRBV30 CAWSRGPLTRGANVLTF TGTGCCTGGAGTAGGGGGCCTCTTACTCGTGGGGCCAACGTCCTGACTTTC
TRBD1 TRBJ2-7 NA 14 TRBV19 CASRDRGEGHEQYF TGTGCCAGTAGGGACAGGGGGGAAGGCCACGAGCAGTACTTC
TRBD2 TRBJ2-4 few 16 TRBV9 CASSVAVGGRAGIQYF TGTGCCAGCAGCGTAGCAGTGGGCGGGAGGGCCGGCATTCAGTACTTC
NA TRBJ1-1 NA 13 TRBV6-5 CASRKLSDTEAFF TGTGCCAGCAGGAAACTCTCGGACACTGAAGCTTTCTTT
TRBD1 TRBJ1-4 few 14 TRBV28 CASRLPGQNEKLFF TGTGCCAGCAGACTTCCGGGACAGAATGAAAAACTGTTTTTT
NA TRBJ2-1 few 15 TRBV5-1 CASSLVASGSLLRFF NA
NA TRBJ2-3 few 13 TRBV2 CASMASETDTQYF TGTGCCAGCATGGCTAGCGAGACAGATACGCAGTATTTT
NA TRBJ2-2 NA 15 TRBV5-4 CASSGIQGNTGELFF TGTGCCAGCAGCGGGATACAGGGAAACACCGGGGAGCTGTTTTTT
TRBD1 TRBJ1-2 few 12 TRBV29-1 CSVLGTVLGYTF TGCAGCGTTCTGGGGACAGTTCTTGGCTACACCTTC
TRBD2 TRBJ2-1 NA 16 TRBV5-1 CASCLQSSGTYNEQFF TGCGCCAGCTGTCTCCAGTCTAGCGGAACTTACAATGAGCAGTTCTTC
NA TRBJ1-2 NA 14 TRBV7-9 CASQTGPAYYGYTF TGTGCCAGCCAGACAGGACCAGCTTACTATGGCTACACCTTC
TRBD2 TRBJ2-3 few 18 TRBV25-1 CASSVGTSGSSHTDTQYF TGTGCCAGCAGTGTTGGGACTAGCGGGAGTTCCCACACAGATACGCAGTATTTT
TRBD2 TRBJ2-1 NA 14 TRBV7-2 CASSFREGYNEQFF TGTGCCAGCAGCTTTCGGGAGGGGTACAATGAGCAGTTCTTC
TRBD1 TRBJ2-1 NA 16 TRBV5-1 CASSLAGQSSYNEQFF TGCGCCAGCAGCTTGGCGGGACAGAGCTCCTACAATGAGCAGTTCTTC
TRBD2 TRBJ2-5 NA 15 TRBV7-7 CASSPGRGLGETQYF TGTGCTAGCAGCCCAGGGAGGGGATTGGGAGAGACCCAGTACTTC
TRBD2 TRBJ2-1 NA 14 TRBV9 CASSVSSGTNEQFF TGTGCCAGCAGCGTATCTAGCGGGACTAATGAGCAGTTCTTC
TRBD1 TRBJ1-2 NA 13 TRBV18 CASLAGTGVGYTF TGTGCCAGCTTGGCCGGGACAGGGGTTGGCTACACCTTC
NA TRBJ1-5 few 13 TRBV6-1 CATRQNSNQPQHF TGTGCCACTCGTCAGAATAGCAATCAGCCCCAGCATTTT
TRBD2 TRBJ2-7 NA 14 TRBV29-1 CSVQTASGTYEQYF TGCAGCGTCCAAACGGCTAGCGGCACCTACGAGCAGTACTTC
TRBD2 TRBJ2-1 few 18 TRBV5-6 CASSAPRTSGNSYNEQFF TGTGCCAGCAGCGCGCCCAGGACTAGCGGGAACTCCTACAATGAGCAGTTCTTC
TRBD2 TRBJ2-7 NA 15 TRBV27 CASSLYPQGGSEQYF TGTGCCAGCAGTTTATATCCCCAGGGAGGGTCCGAGCAGTACTTC
NA TRBJ2-5 NA 13 TRBV6-5 CASSYVERETQYF TGTGCCAGCAGTTACGTCGAGAGAGAGACCCAGTACTTC
TRBD2 TRBJ2-2 NA 17 TRBV5-4 CASSRQTSGKHTGELFF TGTGCCAGCAGCCGGCAAACAAGCGGGAAACACACCGGGGAGCTGTTTTTT
TRBD1 TRBJ2-1 NA 14 TRBV7-9 CAILTGQGGDEQFF TGTGCCATATTGACGGGACAGGGGGGCGATGAGCAGTTCTTC
NA TRBJ1-4 NA 16 TRBV4-1 CASSRPHLGPNEKLFF TGCGCCAGCAGCCGACCTCACCTGGGGCCTAATGAAAAACTGTTTTTT
TRBD2 TRBJ2-1 few 15 TRBV30 CAWSPPASGINEQFF TGTGCCTGGAGTCCCCCTGCTAGCGGGATCAATGAGCAGTTCTTC
NA TRBJ2-1 NA 12 TRBV30 CAWSVQGVEQFF TGTGCCTGGAGTGTTCAAGGGGTTGAGCAGTTCTTC
NA TRBJ1-1 NA 13 TRBV18 CASSPRGQAEAFF TGTGCCAGCTCACCCCGCGGGCAGGCTGAAGCTTTCTTT
TRBD2 TRBJ2-3 NA 13 TRBV28 CAAGTSSTDTQYF TGTGCAGCCGGGACTAGCAGCACAGATACGCAGTATTTT
NA TRBJ2-3 few 15 TRBV5-4 CASSLDSSDTDTQYF TGTGCCAGCAGCTTGGATTCTAGCGATACTGATACGCAGTATTTT
TRBD2 TRBJ2-3 NA 16 TRBV5-4 CASSLGLAELTDTQYF TGTGCCAGCAGCTTGGGGCTAGCGGAACTCACAGATACGCAGTATTTT
TRBD1 TRBJ2-1 few 15 TRBV5-4 CASSLRQGALPEQFF TGTGCCAGCAGCTTGAGACAGGGGGCGTTACCTGAGCAGTTCTTC
TRBD2 TRBJ2-1 NA 16 TRBV5-1 CASSLNFAGAYNEQFF TGCGCCAGCAGCTTGAATTTTGCGGGGGCCTACAATGAGCAGTTCTTC
NA TRBJ1-2 few 12 TRBV30 CAWSSTGFGYTF TGTGCCTGGAGCTCTACAGGGTTTGGCTACACCTTC
NA TRBJ1-1 NA 17 TRBV14 CASSQESFASEDTEAFF TGTGCCAGCAGCCAAGAGAGCTTTGCTTCGGAGGACACTGAAGCTTTCTTT
NA TRBJ2-5 NA 14 TRBV5-1 CASSMRGRVETQYF TGCGCCAGCAGTATGCGGGGTCGGGTGGAGACCCAGTACTTC
TRBD2 TRBJ2-1 NA 15 TRBV7-9 CASSPTGASGGEQFF TGTGCCAGCAGTCCCACTGGGGCTAGCGGGGGTGAGCAGTTCTTC
NA TRBJ2-1 NA 12 TRBV18 CASSSWANEQFF TGTGCCAGCTCATCGTGGGCCAATGAGCAGTTCTTC
NA TRBJ2-1 NA 15 TRBV5-6 CASSFLGLTYNEQFF TGTGCCAGCAGCTTCCTAGGACTAACCTACAATGAGCAGTTCTTC
TRBD2 TRBJ2-3 few 14 TRBV11-3 CASTIAGNTDTQYF TGTGCCAGCACTATAGCGGGAAACACAGATACGCAGTATTTT
TRBD1 TRBJ2-1 few 13 TRBV7-3 CASSWDRDNEQFF TGTGCCAGCAGCTGGGACAGGGACAATGAGCAGTTCTTC
NA TRBJ2-7 few 15 TRBV6-5 CASSYSAVEGYEQYF TGTGCCAGCAGTTATTCTGCGGTGGAGGGCTACGAGCAGTACTTC
TRBD1 TRBJ1-4 NA 13 TRBV29-1 CSVQRQGFEKLFF TGCAGCGTTCAGAGACAGGGGTTTGAAAAACTGTTTTTT
TRBD2 TRBJ2-1 NA 16 TRBV5-1 CASSLGLAGSYNEQFF TGCGCCAGCAGCTTGGGACTAGCGGGCTCCTACAATGAGCAGTTCTTC
TRBD2 TRBJ2-1 NA 15 TRBV4-1 CASSQAGTSINEQFF TGCGCCAGCAGCCAAGCCGGGACTAGCATCAATGAGCAGTTCTTC
NA TRBJ2-7 few 15 TRBV4-1 CASSQVTSGTYEQYF TGCGCCAGCAGCCAAGTCACGAGCGGAACCTACGAGCAGTACTTC
TRBD2 TRBJ2-5 NA 14 TRBV29-1 CSTNGLAVQETQYF TGCAGCACCAATGGTCTAGCGGTACAAGAGACCCAGTACTTC
TRBD1 TRBJ2-5 few 13 TRBV29-1 CSVNRGLGETQYF TGCAGTGTAAACAGGGGATTGGGAGAGACCCAGTACTTC
TRBD1 TRBJ1-4 NA 15 TRBV4-2 CASSPPTGRWEKLFF TGTGCCAGCAGCCCGCCGACAGGGCGTTGGGAAAAACTGTTTTTT
NA TRBJ2-3 NA 13 TRBV10-3 CAVLHQAVDTQYF TGTGCGGTCCTCCATCAAGCTGTTGATACGCAGTATTTT
TRBD2 TRBJ2-3 NA 15 TRBV5-4 CASRRLAGPTDTQYF TGTGCCAGCAGACGACTAGCGGGACCCACAGATACGCAGTATTTT
NA TRBJ2-7 NA 14 TRBV5-1 CASSLRQASYEQYF TGCGCCAGCAGCTTACGGCAGGCCTCCTACGAGCAGTACTTC
TRBD2 TRBJ2-6 few 17 TRBV4-1 CASSQLAGVAGANVLTF TGCGCCAGCAGCCAACTAGCGGGAGTTGCTGGGGCCAACGTCCTGACTTTC
NA TRBJ2-1 NA 14 TRBV12-2 CASRLVTGGHEQFF TGTGCAAGTCGCTTAGTGACAGGGGGCCATGAGCAGTTCTTC
TRBD2 TRBJ2-1 NA 15 TRBV29-1 CSVIAGASSYNEQFF TGCAGCGTTATAGCGGGAGCCAGCTCCTACAATGAGCAGTTCTTC
NA TRBJ1-5 NA 14 TRBV2 CASSEGSGNQPQHF TGTGCCAGCAGTGAAGGTAGTGGTAATCAGCCCCAGCATTTT
TRBD2 TRBJ2-1 few 12 TRBV14 CASSPSGRFAFF TGTGCCAGCAGCCCTAGCGGGAGGTTCGCGTTCTTC